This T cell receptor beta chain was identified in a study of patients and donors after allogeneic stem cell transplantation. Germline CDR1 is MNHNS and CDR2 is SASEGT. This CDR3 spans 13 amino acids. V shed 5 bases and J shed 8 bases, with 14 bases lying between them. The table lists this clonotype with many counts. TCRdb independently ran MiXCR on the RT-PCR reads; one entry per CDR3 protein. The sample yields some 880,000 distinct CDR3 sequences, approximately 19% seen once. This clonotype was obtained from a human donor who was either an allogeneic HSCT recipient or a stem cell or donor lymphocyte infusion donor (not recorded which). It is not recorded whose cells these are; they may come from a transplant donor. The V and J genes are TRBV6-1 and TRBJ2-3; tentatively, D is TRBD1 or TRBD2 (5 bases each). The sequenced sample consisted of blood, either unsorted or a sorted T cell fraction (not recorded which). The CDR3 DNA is TGTGCCAGCAGTCCCCTACATGGGGGTACGCAGTATTTT. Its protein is CASSPLHGGTQYF.